Included here is one TCR beta chain sequence, with context. The memory fraction was CD4+CD45RO+CD25- cells. Full-length variable regions came from constant-region reverse primers plus semi-nested Nested Universal Primer A PCR. TCRdb reprocessed the 5' RACE reads via MiXCR and lists one record per CDR3 protein. The repertoire includes over 40,000 distinct CDR3 sequences, 30% of them detected once, and 4% to 5% sits in the top ten. Trimming shortened V by 7 bases and J by 8 bases, and 14 bases separated the two germline ends. This CDR3 spans 13 amino acids. The V gene's germline CDR1 is LNHNV and CDR2 YYDKDF (reference sequence).

This TCR was sampled from a female donor with breast cancer. Sequenced input: tumor-infiltrating memory CD4+ T cells sorted from the breast tumor. Stated subset: memory CD4+ T cells, CD4+CD45RO+CD25-. This chain links TRBV15 with TRBJ1-4; D might be TRBD1 (5 bases). The CDR3 bases are TGTGCCACCATCTCGTTGGGGGGAGAAAAACTGTTTTTT. It yields the protein CATISLGGEKLFF.